These T cell receptor beta chains were read from a single sample in a study of control samples from healthy donors and cancer patients. The method was immunoSEQ multiplex PCR; TCRdb's version includes in-frame clones alone and lacks a portion of them. The table records fewer than 95,000 clones, around nine tenths of them present only once. Sequencing input: blood. Receptor source: a man aged 25 to 40 in good health. Each CDR3 is given with its conserved first and last residue. A D gene is named only where the DNA matches it firmly. Not all rows give a size; the values are once, few, many and, for expanded clones, a class.

V gene,J gene,clone size,CDR3 length,D gene,CDR3 DNA,CDR3 protein
TRBV18,TRBJ2-3,NA,16,TRBD2,TGTGCCAGCTCCCGAACACTAGCGGGGGCCACAGATACGCAGTATTTT,CASSRTLAGATDTQYF
TRBV6-6,TRBJ2-7,NA,13,NA,TGTGCCAGCGGTCGGGTAGGATCCTACGAGCAGTACTTC,CASGRVGSYEQYF
TRBV27,TRBJ1-5,NA,16,NA,TGTGCCAGCAGTTTGTTGGGAGTGAATAGCAATCAGCCCCAGCATTTT,CASSLLGVNSNQPQHF
TRBV30,TRBJ1-5,NA,15,TRBD1,TGTGCCTGGTCACTAGGCGGGGCAGGGGGTCAGCCCCAGCATTTT,CAWSLGGAGGQPQHF
TRBV6-5,TRBJ2-3,NA,14,TRBD1,TGTGCCAGCAGTTACGACAGGGGAACAGATACGCAGTATTTT,CASSYDRGTDTQYF
TRBV11-2,TRBJ2-3,NA,13,NA,TGTGCCAGCAGTTCCGGAGGGTCCCCTACCCAGTATTTT,CASSSGGSPTQYF
TRBV20-1,TRBJ1-5,NA,14,TRBD1,TGCAGTGCTAGTGGGACAGGGGGCTCTCAGCCCCAGCATTTT,CSASGTGGSQPQHF
TRBV5-1,TRBJ2-3,NA,17,TRBD2,TGCGCCAGCAGCTCAGGACTAGCGGGGGGGCGGGCAGATACGCAGTATTTT,CASSSGLAGGRADTQYF
TRBV29-1,TRBJ1-2,NA,13,NA,TGCAGCGTTGGACTGGGGTTTAACTATGGCTACACCTTC,CSVGLGFNYGYTF
TRBV4-1,TRBJ2-1,NA,15,NA,TGCGCCAGCGGTACGGCAGGGATCCTTTACAATGAGCAGTTCTTC,CASGTAGILYNEQFF
TRBV5-6,TRBJ2-1,NA,14,TRBD1,TGTGCCAGCAGCCCGGGACAGACACCCAATGAGCAGTTCTTC,CASSPGQTPNEQFF
TRBV28,TRBJ1-1,NA,12,NA,TGTGCCAGCAGTGTCAGGGAAACTGAAGCTTTCTTT,CASSVRETEAFF
TRBV2,TRBJ2-3,NA,14,TRBD2,TGTGCCAGCAGAGGGACTAGCCTCACAGATACGCAGTATTTT,CASRGTSLTDTQYF
TRBV5-1,TRBJ2-5,NA,15,TRBD2,TGCGCCAGCAGCTTCGGGACTAGCGGGGGCGAGACCCAGTACTTC,CASSFGTSGGETQYF
TRBV19,TRBJ1-1,NA,17,NA,TGTGCCAGTAGTATAGGGGCAGGTGAAAGCGGTTCGACTGAAGCTTTCTTT,CASSIGAGESGSTEAFF
TRBV19,TRBJ2-2,NA,15,TRBD1,TGTGCCAGTATTAGGGACAGCTTGAACACCGGGGAGCTGTTTTTT,CASIRDSLNTGELFF
TRBV5-6,TRBJ1-2,once,14,NA,TGTGCCAGCAGCTTGAAACAACTCAACTATGGCTACACCTTC,CASSLKQLNYGYTF
TRBV3-1/TRBV3-2,TRBJ2-5,NA,17,TRBD2,TGTGCCAGCAGCCAACGGACTAGCGGGGGGGCAAGAGTGCCCCAGTACTTC,CASSQRTSGGARVPQYF
TRBV5-1,TRBJ2-5,NA,15,TRBD2,TGCGCCAGCAGCTTTAGCGGGGGGCCTCTAGAGACCCAGTACTTC,CASSFSGGPLETQYF
TRBV5-6,TRBJ1-4,NA,18,NA,TGTGCCAGCAGCTTGATCGGGGGGCGCGGTGCAACTAATGAAAAACTGTTTTTT,CASSLIGGRGATNEKLFF
TRBV6-4,TRBJ1-1,NA,14,TRBD1,TGTGCCAGCAGAGAGACAGGGATGAACACTGAAGCTTTCTTT,CASRETGMNTEAFF
TRBV7-9,TRBJ2-2,NA,15,NA,TGTGCCAGCAGCTTACTGGGGAGGAACACCGGGGAGCTGTTTTTT,CASSLLGRNTGELFF
TRBV4-1,TRBJ2-1,NA,16,TRBD2,TGCGCCAGCAGCCAAGGTACTAGCGGGGGCTTTGATGAGCAGTTCTTC,CASSQGTSGGFDEQFF
TRBV18,TRBJ1-4,NA,16,NA,TGTGCCAGCTCACCAAGACAGTGGACTCTGAATGAAAAACTGTTTTTT,CASSPRQWTLNEKLFF
TRBV6-5,TRBJ2-3,NA,15,NA,TGTGCCAGCAGTTACTCGGGGGCCCGCACAGATACGCAGTATTTT,CASSYSGARTDTQYF
TRBV11-2,TRBJ1-1,NA,15,NA,TGTGCCAGCAGCTTAGAGTGGGGACGAAACACTGAAGCTTTCTTT,CASSLEWGRNTEAFF
TRBV5-4,TRBJ1-5,many,15,TRBD1,TGTGCCAGCAGCCCGGGGACAGGGGCTGGACAGCCCCAGCATTTT,CASSPGTGAGQPQHF
TRBV7-2,TRBJ1-1,NA,12,NA,TGTGCCAGCAGCTTACTTGGAACTGAAGCTTTCTTT,CASSLLGTEAFF
TRBV10-3,TRBJ1-5,NA,12,TRBD1,TGTGCCCCGACAGGGGATCCTCAGCCCCAGCATTTT,CAPTGDPQPQHF
TRBV18,TRBJ1-1,NA,12,NA,TGTGCCAGCTCACCTGGGGGATCTGAAGCTTTCTTT,CASSPGGSEAFF
TRBV3-1/TRBV3-2,TRBJ2-1,NA,16,TRBD2,TGTGCCAGCAGCCAAGGTCCGGGACTAGGGGACAATGAGCAGTTCTTC,CASSQGPGLGDNEQFF
TRBV24-1,TRBJ1-5,few,16,TRBD1,TGTGCCACCAGTGGGGAGACAGGGTCCAGCAATCAGCCCCAGCATTTT,CATSGETGSSNQPQHF
TRBV19,TRBJ1-5,NA,18,TRBD1,TGTGCCAGTAGTTTAATTAACAGGGGAACCTATAGCAATCAGCCCCAGCATTTT,CASSLINRGTYSNQPQHF
TRBV5-6,TRBJ2-2,NA,15,TRBD2,TGTGCCAGCAGCTCTAGCGGGCCAAGGGCCGGGGAGCTGTTTTTT,CASSSSGPRAGELFF
TRBV19,TRBJ1-1,NA,14,NA,TGTGCCAGTAGTATAGGGTTGGGCGGCACTGAAGCTTTCTTT,CASSIGLGGTEAFF
TRBV24-1,TRBJ2-3,NA,17,TRBD2,TGTGCCACCAGTGACTGGACTAGCGGGGGGCGGTTAGATACGCAGTATTTT,CATSDWTSGGRLDTQYF
TRBV21-1,TRBJ1-1,NA,17,NA,TGTGCCAGCAGCAAAGCCGAAGCTCCAGGGGCGGGCGCTGAAGCTTTCTTT,CASSKAEAPGAGAEAFF
TRBV3-1/TRBV3-2,TRBJ1-2,NA,18,TRBD1,TGTGCCAGCAGCCAAGCGCGCGATGGAGGGGGCGCAGACTATGGCTACACCTTC,CASSQARDGGGADYGYTF
TRBV5-4,TRBJ1-1,NA,16,NA,TGTGCCAGCAGCTCCCCTGGGCAGGGCGAATTCACTGAAGCTTTCTTT,CASSSPGQGEFTEAFF
TRBV2,TRBJ1-5,NA,15,NA,TGTGCCAGCAGTGAGTGGACTATGAAATATCAGCCCCAGCATTTT,CASSEWTMKYQPQHF
TRBV5-4,TRBJ1-2,NA,15,NA,TGTGCCAGCAGCTTGGCGGGCAGGGAGTTATATGGCTACACCTTC,CASSLAGRELYGYTF